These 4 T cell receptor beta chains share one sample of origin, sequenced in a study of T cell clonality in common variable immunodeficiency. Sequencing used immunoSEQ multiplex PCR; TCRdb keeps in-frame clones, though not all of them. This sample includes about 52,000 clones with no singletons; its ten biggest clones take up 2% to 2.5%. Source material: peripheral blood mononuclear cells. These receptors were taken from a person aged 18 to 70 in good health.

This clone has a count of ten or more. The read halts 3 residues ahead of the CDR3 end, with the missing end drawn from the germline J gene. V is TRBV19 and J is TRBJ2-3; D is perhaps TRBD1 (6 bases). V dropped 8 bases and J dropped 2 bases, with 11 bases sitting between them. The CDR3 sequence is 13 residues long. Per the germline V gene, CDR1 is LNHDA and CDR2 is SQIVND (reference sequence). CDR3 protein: CASVRDTTDTQYF. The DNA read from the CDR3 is TGTGCCAGTGTCCGGGACACCACAGATACG.

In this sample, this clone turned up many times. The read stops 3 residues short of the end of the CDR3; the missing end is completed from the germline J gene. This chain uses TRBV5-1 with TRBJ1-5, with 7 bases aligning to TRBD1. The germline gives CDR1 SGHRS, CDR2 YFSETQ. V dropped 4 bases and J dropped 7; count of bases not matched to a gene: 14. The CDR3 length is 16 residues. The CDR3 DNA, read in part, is TGCGCCAGCAGCCCTGACAGGGCGGTTCTCGGACAGCCC. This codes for CASSPDRAVLGQP. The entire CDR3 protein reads CASSPDRAVLGQPQHF.

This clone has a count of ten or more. CDR3 DNA (partial): TGTGCCAGCAGCTGGACAGTAAACGATAATTCACCC. Amino acid sequence: CASSWTVNDNSP. The whole CDR3 is CASSWTVNDNSPLHF. V usage is TRBV5-5 and J usage is TRBJ1-6; weak D call: TRBD1 (6 bases). The read ends 3 residues early relative to the CDR3; the germline J gene fills the gap. This CDR3 contains 15 residues. Germline V gene sequence: CDR1 SGHKS, CDR2 YYEKEE (reference sequence). The V gene lost 3 bases and the J gene lost 5 bases, with 12 bases spanning the gap.

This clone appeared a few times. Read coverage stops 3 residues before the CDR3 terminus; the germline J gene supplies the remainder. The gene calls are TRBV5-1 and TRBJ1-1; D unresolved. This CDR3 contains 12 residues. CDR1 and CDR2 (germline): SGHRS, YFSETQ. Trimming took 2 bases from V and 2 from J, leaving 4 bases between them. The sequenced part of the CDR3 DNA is TGCGCCAGCAGCTTTAGTAACACTGAA. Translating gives CASSFSNTE. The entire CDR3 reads CASSFSNTEAFF.